This is a list of T cell receptor beta chains from one sample in a study of beta chain features in type 1 diabetes. Data came from immunoSEQ multiplex PCR; TCRdb stores just in-frame clones and leaves some out. The data contain fewer than 350,000 clones, about 15% of them singletons. Specimen: naive CD4+ T cells from blood. Receptors were obtained from a man in his late teens or twenties with type 1 diabetes. The CDR3 runs from the conserved cysteine through the conserved F or W. A D gene is named only where the DNA matches it firmly. Rows may omit the clone size; those that give it use once, few, many or a size class.

D gene	V gene	clone size	J gene	CDR3 DNA	CDR3 protein
TRBD1	TRBV4-1	.	TRBJ2-5	TGCGCCAGCAGCCAAACGGACAGGGACCAAGAGACCCAGTACTTC	CASSQTDRDQETQYF
.	TRBV29-1	.	TRBJ2-2	TGCAGCGGCCGGGACAACGTGAACACCGGGGAGCTGTTTTTT	CSGRDNVNTGELFF
.	TRBV11-2	.	TRBJ2-1	TGTGCCAGCAGCTTAGTGAGGGGGGGCCACCCCAATGAGCAGTTCTTC	CASSLVRGGHPNEQFF
TRBD2	TRBV7-2	.	TRBJ2-2	TGTGCCAGCAGCCTCGTAGCGGGGCGGGCCGGGGAGCTGTTTTTT	CASSLVAGRAGELFF
.	TRBV4-1	.	TRBJ1-6	TGCGCCAGCAGCTCGCCTCAGGGTTATAATTCACCCCTCCACTTT	CASSSPQGYNSPLHF
.	TRBV21-1	.	TRBJ1-5	TGTGCCAGCGGGACAGGGTGCCCCCAGCATTTT	CASGTGCPQHF
.	TRBV7-2	.	TRBJ1-2	TGTGCCAGCAGCCGGGAAACTAACTATGGCTACACCTTC	CASSRETNYGYTF
.	TRBV10-3	few	TRBJ2-3	TGTGCCATCAGTGGACAGTTGAGCACAGATACGCAGTATTTT	CAISGQLSTDTQYF
.	TRBV11-2	.	TRBJ1-5	TGTGCCAGCAGCTTAGTGGCAGGGGATTTCGGCAATCAGCCCCAGCATTTT	CASSLVAGDFGNQPQHF
TRBD1	TRBV30	few	TRBJ2-3	TGTGCCTGGAGTGATAGACAGGGCCCCAGCACAGATACGCAGTATTTT	CAWSDRQGPSTDTQYF
TRBD2	TRBV18	.	TRBJ2-1	TGTGCCAGCTCACCAACTACCCCTAGCGGGGGTATGGTTGAGTTCTTC	CASSPTTPSGGMVEFF
.	TRBV4-2	few	TRBJ1-2	TGTGCCAGCAGCCTAGATAGTGGCTACACCTTC	CASSLDSGYTF
TRBD1	TRBV11-3	few	TRBJ2-3	TGTGCCAGCAGCTCCACACGGACAGGAGATACGCAGTATTTT	CASSSTRTGDTQYF
TRBD1	TRBV13	.	TRBJ2-7	TGTGCCAGCAGCCCAGGGACAGGGACTTACGAGCAGTACTTC	CASSPGTGTYEQYF
TRBD1	TRBV5-1	few	TRBJ2-5	TGCGCCAGCAGACCGGACAGGGGGGAGACCCAGTACTTC	CASRPDRGETQYF
.	TRBV27	.	TRBJ2-5	TGTGCCAGCAGTTTATCATACGGGAAGAGGGAGACCCAGTACTTC	CASSLSYGKRETQYF
.	TRBV18	.	TRBJ1-1	TGTGCCAGCTCACCAGAGTTGACAGTCGAAGCTTTCTTT	CASSPELTVEAFF
.	TRBV5-1	.	TRBJ2-1	TGCGCCAGCAGCAAAAACTCCTTGCTAGGGGGTCCCTACAATGAGCAGTTCTTC	CASSKNSLLGGPYNEQFF
.	TRBV28	few	TRBJ1-6	TGTGCCTCCTTCGGTTTAAATTCACCCCTCCACTTT	CASFGLNSPLHF
TRBD2	TRBV29-1	few	TRBJ2-2	TGCAGCGTTGCGGGTTTTAGAGCGGGGGGGACTAACACCGGGGAGCTGTTTTTT	CSVAGFRAGGTNTGELFF
.	TRBV6-4	.	TRBJ2-7	TGTGCCAGCAGCATACAGGGCGGCTACGAGCAGTACTTC	CASSIQGGYEQYF
TRBD2	TRBV11-1	few	TRBJ2-7	TGTGCCAGCAGCCTCCTAGCGGGAGATATCTACGAGCAGTACTTC	CASSLLAGDIYEQYF
.	TRBV30	few	TRBJ1-3	TGTGCCTGGAATCAAGCAGGGACTGGAAACACCATATATTTT	CAWNQAGTGNTIYF
TRBD1	TRBV5-4	few	TRBJ1-2	TGTGCCAGCAGCTCCGGGACAGGGGATGGCTACACCTTC	CASSSGTGDGYTF
.	TRBV7-9	.	TRBJ1-2	TGTGCCAGCAGCTACCCCCGGGACACCGATTCCTATGGCTACACCTTC	CASSYPRDTDSYGYTF
TRBD2	TRBV28	few	TRBJ2-2	TGTGCCAGCTCAACGTACTATCGCGGGAGGGCCCTTGGCACCGGGGAGCTGTTTTTT	CASSTYYRGRALGTGELFF
.	TRBV30	.	TRBJ1-3	TGTGCCTGGGCGCCGCCCTGGAGCGCTGGAAACACCATATATTTT	CAWAPPWSAGNTIYF
TRBD1	TRBV11-2	.	TRBJ2-7	TGTGCCAGCAGCCCCGGGACAGGGTACGAGCAGTACTTC	CASSPGTGYEQYF
TRBD2	TRBV5-1	few	TRBJ2-4	TGCGCCAGCAGCCCCTCTCCCGGGAGGCCTCTAGCCAAAAACATTCAGTACTTC	CASSPSPGRPLAKNIQYF
TRBD1	TRBV7-6	few	TRBJ2-5	TGTGCCAGCAGCTTAAAAAGACCGGGACAGACCCGAGAGACCCAGTACTTC	CASSLKRPGQTRETQYF
.	TRBV5-1	.	TRBJ1-1	TGCGCCAGCAGCTTGGGTCCCTCCAGGATGAACACTGAAGCTTTCTTT	CASSLGPSRMNTEAFF
.	TRBV28	.	TRBJ1-5	TGTGCCAGCAGTCGGAGACGGAATAATCAGCCCCAGCATTTT	CASSRRRNNQPQHF
.	TRBV2	few	TRBJ2-2	TGTGCCAGTGCTAGTTCCGGGGAGCTGTTTTTT	CASASSGELFF
.	TRBV18	few	TRBJ2-5	TGTGCCAGCTCACCATTCTCGGCAGCAGGGGAGACCCAGTACTTC	CASSPFSAAGETQYF
.	TRBV5-1	few	TRBJ2-5	TGCGCCAGCAGCTTGGAGCCTGAGGCCCAGTACTTC	CASSLEPEAQYF
.	TRBV28	few	TRBJ2-1	TGTGCCAGCAGTTTAACGCGGGTAGGTGAGCAGTTCTTC	CASSLTRVGEQFF
.	TRBV18	.	TRBJ1-4	TGTGCCAACGCCATGGCATTAAATGAAAAACTGTTTTTT	CANAMALNEKLFF
.	TRBV19	.	TRBJ2-1	TGTGCCAGTAACAGGGCTAGGGAACTGGATGAGCAGTTCTTC	CASNRARELDEQFF
TRBD1	TRBV11-1	few	TRBJ2-2	TGTGCCAGCAGCCCGGGACAGGGGCCGACCGGGGAGCTGTTTTTT	CASSPGQGPTGELFF
.	TRBV23-1	few	TRBJ2-6	TGCGCCAGCAGTCAATCGTGGCCGAACTCTGGGGCCAACGTCCTGACTTTC	CASSQSWPNSGANVLTF
.	TRBV6-6	.	TRBJ2-1	TGTGCCAGCAGTTACTCTGGGACTTCCAATGAGCAGTTCTTC	CASSYSGTSNEQFF